The sample holds a few counts of the clone carrying this T cell receptor beta chain. The antigen is not known. TCRalpha and TCRbeta libraries used 5'RACE with constant-segment primers and UMIs. TCRdb used MiXCR to reprocess the 5' RACE reads, holding one entry per CDR3 protein. The table includes 500,000 to 650,000 distinct CDR3 sequences, about a fifth detected once. Trimming pared 3 bases from V and 2 bases from J, leaving 11 bases between. The CDR3 contains 15 residues. The data originate from a study of T-cell memory formation after mild COVID-19. The study's findings and limits: Contracting clones localized mainly to CM and EM when CD4+ and mainly to EMRA when CD8+. That cross-reactive memory joined was suggested by some responding clones appearing in pre-infection memory.

The sequencing sample was made of PBMCs or a T cell subset sorted from them (not recorded which). The receptor was derived from an adult woman who had mild COVID-19 (a few samples of this study predate the infection). Cell type and time point are not known. V and J are TRBV12-3 or TRBV12-4 and TRBJ2-1, with D hard to call. As DNA, the CDR3 is TGTGCCAGCAGTTTGAAAAGGTTACCCTACAATGAGCAGTTCTTC. Translation gives CASSLKRLPYNEQFF.